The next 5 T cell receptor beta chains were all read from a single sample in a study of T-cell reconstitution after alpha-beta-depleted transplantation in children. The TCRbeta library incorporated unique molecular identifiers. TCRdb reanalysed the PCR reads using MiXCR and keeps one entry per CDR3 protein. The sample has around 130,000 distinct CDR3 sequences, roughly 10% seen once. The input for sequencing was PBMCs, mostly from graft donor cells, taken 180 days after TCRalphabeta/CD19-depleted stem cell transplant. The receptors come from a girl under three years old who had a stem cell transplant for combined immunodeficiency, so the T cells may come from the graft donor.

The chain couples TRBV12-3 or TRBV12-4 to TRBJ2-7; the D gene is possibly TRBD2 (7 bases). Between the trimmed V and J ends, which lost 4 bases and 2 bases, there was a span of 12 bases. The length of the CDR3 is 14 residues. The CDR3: CASSYGGTTYEQYF. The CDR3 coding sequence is TGTGCCAGCAGTTACGGGGGGACAACCTACGAGCAGTACTTC.

This CDR3 reads CASSLGACLDTQYF. CDR3 nucleotides: TGTGCCAGCAGTTTGGGAGCCTGCCTGGATACGCAGTATTTT. The V call is TRBV6-2 or TRBV6-3, the J call TRBJ2-3; D is possibly TRBD2 (5 bases). Looked up from germline, CDR1 is MNHEY and CDR2 is SVGEGT. This CDR3 contains 14 residues. V lost 4 bases and J 6 bases, leaving 14 bases between the germline ends.

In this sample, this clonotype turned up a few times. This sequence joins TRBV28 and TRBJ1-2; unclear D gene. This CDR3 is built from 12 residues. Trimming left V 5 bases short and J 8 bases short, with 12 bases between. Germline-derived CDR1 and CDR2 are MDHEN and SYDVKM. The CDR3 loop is CASSPTVEGYTF. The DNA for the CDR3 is TGTGCCAGCAGTCCGACGGTGGAGGGCTACACCTTC.

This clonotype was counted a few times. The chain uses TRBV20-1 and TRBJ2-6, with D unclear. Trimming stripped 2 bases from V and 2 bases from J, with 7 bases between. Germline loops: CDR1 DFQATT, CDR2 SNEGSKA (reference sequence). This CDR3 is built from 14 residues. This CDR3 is CSARQVPGANVLTF. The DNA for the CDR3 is TGCAGTGCTAGACAGGTTCCTGGGGCCAACGTCCTGACTTTC.

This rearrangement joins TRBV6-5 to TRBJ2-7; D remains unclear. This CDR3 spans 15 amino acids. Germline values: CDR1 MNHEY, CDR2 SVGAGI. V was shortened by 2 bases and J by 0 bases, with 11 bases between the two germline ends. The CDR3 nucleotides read TGTGCCAGCAGTTACGAGTCCTCCCGCTCCTACGAGCAGTACTTC. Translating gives CASSYESSRSYEQYF.